These 25 T cell receptor beta chains share one sample of origin, sequenced in a study of T cells in Graves' hyperthyroidism and ophthalmopathy. Amplified TCR beta CDR3 regions came from RNA transcripts. A first-round RT-PCR of the TCR CDR3 used the HTBI primer set. TCRdb redid the calling of the multiplex PCR reads with MiXCR, one entry per CDR3 protein. Seen here are about 500,000 distinct CDR3 sequences, 16% observed once, and the top ten hold 25% to 30%. Sequenced sample: blood. The source is a woman aged 25 to 39 with Graves' ophthalmopathy.

This clonotype was seen a single time. The rearrangement joins TRBV2 to TRBJ1-6; D not certain. The CDR3 is 15 residues long. Germline CDR1 and CDR2: SNHLY and FYNNEI. The germline V and J ends were trimmed by 1 base and 5 bases, with 9 bases remaining between them. This chain's CDR3 is CASSEVKGHNSPLHF. DNA for the CDR3: TGTGCCAGCAGTGAAGTTAAAGGCCATAATTCACCCCTCCACTTT.

This clonotype was seen ten or more times. The genes are TRBV28 and TRBJ2-3, with 12 bases identical to TRBD2. Trimming cost V 1 base and J 3 bases; bases outside gene matches: 11. Germline CDR1 is MDHEN and CDR2 is SYDVKM. The CDR3 length is 19 residues. CDR3 in amino acids: CASSLYLAQLAGGTDTQYF. CDR3 bases: TGTGCCAGCAGTTTATACTTGGCTCAACTAGCGGGGGGTACAGATACGCAGTATTTT.

Ten or more counts support this clonotype. The chain carries TRBV3-1 and TRBJ1-2; 8 bases map to TRBD1. V trimming: 1 base; J trimming: 3 bases; junction bases outside the gene matches: 7. From germline, CDR1 is LGHDT and CDR2 YNNKEL (reference sequence). This CDR3 is 16 amino acids long. The CDR3 DNA follows: TGTGCCAGCAGCCAAGGGTCAGGGGGCTTGGACTATGGCTACACCTTC. Its protein product is CASSQGSGGLDYGYTF. Using reference TRBV3-1 and TRBJ1-2 for the parts outside the CDR3, the full variable domain is DTAVSQTPKYLVTQMGNDKSIKCEQNLGHDTMYWYKQDSKKFLKIMFSYNNKELIINETVPNRFSPKSPDKAHLNLHINSLELGDSAVYFCASSQGSGGLDYGYTFGSGTRLTVV.

J is TRBJ2-7 and V is TRBV11-3; unclear D gene. The germline V and J ends were trimmed by 4 bases and 2 bases, with 9 bases remaining between them. The germline V gene encodes CDR1 SGHNT and CDR2 YENEEA. CDR3 size: 13 residues. The CDR3 loop is CASSSEGTYEQYF. The DNA for the CDR3 is TGTGCCAGCAGCTCCGAAGGGACCTACGAGCAGTACTTC.

The rearrangement uses TRBV6-2 or TRBV6-3 and TRBJ2-7; 8 bases are a match to TRBD2. The V and J ends lost 10 bases and 0 bases, in that order; junction bases with no gene match: 5. CDR1 MNHEY and CDR2 SVGEGT come from the germline V gene. The CDR3 covers 13 residues. The CDR3 bases are TGTGCCATATCTAGCGGGCTCTCCTACGAGCAGTACTTC. This gives the protein CAISSGLSYEQYF.

This clonotype was recorded a few times. This chain joins TRBV5-1 and TRBJ1-1; 9 bases align to TRBD1. V shed 3 bases and J 1 base; nucleotides not matched to a gene: 7. Germline CDR1 is SGHRS and CDR2 is YFSETQ. This CDR3 comprises 16 residues. The CDR3 DNA reads TGCGCCAGCAGCTCCGGTTCGGGACAGGGGAACACTGAAGCTTTCTTT. Translating it yields CASSSGSGQGNTEAFF.

This chain joins TRBV28 and TRBJ1-6; 8 bases match TRBD1. Looked up from germline, CDR1 is MDHEN and CDR2 is SYDVKM. Losses at the gene ends were 4 bases for V and 7 bases for J; bases not matched to a gene: 6. There are 15 residues in the CDR3. CDR3 nucleotide sequence: TGTGCCAGCAGTTCTCCGACAGGGGAGAATTCACCCCTCCACTTT. Amino acid sequence: CASSSPTGENSPLHF.

The table lists this clonotype with a few counts. The chain carries TRBV7-2 and TRBJ2-1, with 12 bases aligning to TRBD2. This CDR3 comprises 15 residues. Trimming cost V 6 bases and J 8 bases; bases outside gene matches: 8. Germline V gene lookup returns CDR1 SGHTA and CDR2 FQGNSA. CDR3 residues: CASRQTSGRLHEQFF. Here the CDR3 DNA reads TGTGCCAGCAGACAAACTAGCGGGAGGTTGCATGAGCAGTTCTTC.

This clonotype was counted at least ten times. This chain uses TRBV5-6 with TRBJ1-1; D gene uncertain. Germline values: CDR1 SGHDT, CDR2 YYEEEE. CDR3 size: 13 residues. Trimming removed 3 bases from V and 6 bases from J, with 12 bases in between. The CDR3 here is CASSSGVVPEAFF. For the CDR3, the DNA is TGTGCCAGCAGCTCCGGGGTGGTCCCTGAAGCTTTCTTT.

This clonotype showed up just a few times. The genes are TRBV6-1 and TRBJ2-6, with D possibly being TRBD2 (6 bases). The CDR3 consists of 15 residues. V lost 6 bases and J 3 bases, leaving 12 bases between the germline ends. In germline, CDR1 is MNHNS, CDR2 SASEGT. The CDR3: CASRPPGVGANVLTF. CDR3 sequence (DNA): TGTGCCAGCAGACCCCCGGGGGTTGGGGCCAACGTCCTGACTTTC.

In its sample, this clonotype was seen many times. V is TRBV6-1 and J is TRBJ2-3; D unresolved. CDR1 is MNHNS and CDR2 is SASEGT in the germline V gene. This CDR3 comprises 13 residues. Between the trimmed V and J ends, which lost 6 bases and 0 bases, there was a span of 7 bases. CDR3 in amino acids: CASRQTSTDTQYF. CDR3 DNA: TGTGCCAGCAGACAGACTAGCACAGATACGCAGTATTTT.

This clonotype was found many times. J is TRBJ2-1 and V is TRBV7-2; possible D gene TRBD2, 5 bases. The CDR3 consists of 16 residues. Germline CDR1 and CDR2: SGHTA and FQGNSA. V was pared by 0 bases and J by 8 bases, with 17 bases between. CDR3 in amino acids: CASSLALTGRFDEQFF. Here the CDR3 DNA reads TGTGCCAGCAGCTTAGCTCTGACGGGAAGGTTTGATGAGCAGTTCTTC.

V is TRBV29-1 and J is TRBJ2-7; TRBD1 might be the D (6 bases). Germline V gene data show CDR1 as SQVTM and CDR2 as ANQGSEA. Trimming removed 3 bases from V and 1 base from J, with 13 bases in between. This CDR3 is built from 14 residues. Here the CDR3 reads CSVDRLGGSYEQYF. The CDR3 DNA is TGCAGCGTTGATAGGCTAGGGGGATCCTACGAGCAGTACTTC.

This clonotype came up many times. The chain's CDR3 is CAWGEGGIMNTEAFF. Written as DNA, the CDR3 is TGTGCCTGGGGCGAAGGTGGGATCATGAACACTGAAGCTTTCTTT. The chain carries TRBV30 and TRBJ1-1, with D unclear. The CDR3 sequence is 15 residues long. Germline loops: CDR1 GTSNPN, CDR2 SVGIG (reference sequence). Trimming stripped 5 bases from V and 0 bases from J, with 16 bases between.

This clonotype was found a few times. The chain uses TRBV5-1 and TRBJ1-6; maybe TRBD1 (6 bases). The germline V gene encodes CDR1 SGHRS and CDR2 YFSETQ. V shed 4 bases and J shed 9 bases, with 17 bases lying between them. This CDR3 has 15 amino acids. The CDR3 sequence: CASSPEQGASSPLHF. The CDR3 DNA reads TGCGCCAGCAGCCCAGAACAGGGAGCTAGTTCACCCCTCCACTTT.

This clonotype was counted ten times or more. The V gene is TRBV7-2, the J gene TRBJ2-5, with 7 bases fitting TRBD2. V shed 5 bases, J shed 4 bases, and the junction held 7 bases outside the gene matches. The CDR3 has 14 residues. Germline V CDR1 and CDR2: SGHTA, FQGNSA. The CDR3 here is CASSLRTGGETQYF. The CDR3, as DNA: TGTGCCAGCAGCCTCCGGACGGGGGGAGAGACCCAGTACTTC.

This clonotype has more than one count but fewer than ten. This chain connects TRBV10-3 to TRBJ2-7; D not certain. Per germline, CDR1 ENHRY and CDR2 SYGVKD. Trimming pared 2 bases from V and 4 bases from J, leaving 6 bases between. The CDR3 is made up of 12 amino acids. The CDR3 loop is CAISETEYEQYF. CDR3 coding DNA: TGTGCCATCAGTGAGACGGAATACGAGCAGTACTTC.

This clonotype was detected many times. This chain uses TRBV30 with TRBJ1-1, with D hard to call. The CDR3 length is 14 residues. Germline V lookup: CDR1 GTSNPN, CDR2 SVGIG (reference sequence). Trimming left V 0 bases short and J 6 bases short, with 14 bases between. The CDR3 bases are TGTGCCTGGAGTGTAGGCCTCTTGGTATCTGAAGCTTTCTTT. It yields the protein CAWSVGLLVSEAFF.

This chain joins TRBV12-3 or TRBV12-4 and TRBJ2-1; 12 bases are shared with TRBD2. The CDR3 is made up of 16 amino acids. After removal of 5 bases from V and 3 bases from J, the junction contained 5 bases not matched to a gene. The CDR3 region has the DNA TGTGCCAGCAGTCCGACTAGCGGGAGTAACTACAATGAGCAGTTCTTC. This gives the protein CASSPTSGSNYNEQFF.

This clonotype was seen only a few times. The chain employs TRBV19 and TRBJ2-7, with 9 bases that match TRBD2. V shed 5 bases and J 4 bases; nucleotides not matched to a gene: 6. The CDR3 contains 14 residues. Germline V gene lookup returns CDR1 LNHDA and CDR2 SQIVND (reference sequence). The CDR3: CASSRVAGEYEQYF. The CDR3 nucleotides are TGTGCCAGTAGTCGGGTAGCGGGAGAGTACGAGCAGTACTTC.

This clonotype was counted between two and nine times. The chain joins TRBV9 to TRBJ1-1, with D maybe TRBD1 (6 bases). This CDR3 comprises 14 residues. The V gene lost 2 bases and the J gene lost 3 bases, with 11 bases spanning the gap. The germline V gene has CDR1 SGDLS and CDR2 YYNGEE. Written as DNA, the CDR3 is TGTGCCAGCAGCGTCCGAGCAGGGGACACTGAAGCTTTCTTT. This gives the protein CASSVRAGDTEAFF. Full variable domain (remainder filled in from reference TRBV9 and TRBJ1-1): DSGVTQTPKHLITATGQRVTLRCSPRSGDLSVYWYQQSLDQGLQFLIQYYNGEERAKGNILERFSAQQFPDLHSELNLSSLELGDSALYFCASSVRAGDTEAFFGQGTRLTVV.

This clonotype was recorded many times. The chain has TRBV6-1 and TRBJ1-4; 9 nucleotides agree with TRBD1. The trim removed 5 bases at V and 12 bases at J, leaving 16 bases unmatched. This CDR3 is 16 amino acids long. CDR1 is MNHNS, CDR2 SASEGT, per germline. This CDR3 is CASSFAGTGNPKELFF. DNA of the CDR3: TGTGCCAGCAGTTTCGCCGGGACAGGGAACCCCAAGGAACTGTTTTTT.

This rearrangement joins TRBV5-1 to TRBJ2-3; no clear D. Trimming stripped 4 bases from V and 4 bases from J, with 19 bases between. The germline V gene encodes CDR1 SGHRS and CDR2 YFSETQ. The CDR3 consists of 16 residues. Here the CDR3 DNA reads TGCGCCAGCAGCCATTCAGCGTCCCATGGGGCAGATACGCAGTATTTT. Translated: CASSHSASHGADTQYF.

About this clonotype itself: Possible read error: a much larger clone is one base away. The V call is TRBV20-1, the J call TRBJ2-1; 11 nucleotides line up with TRBD2. Germline-derived CDR1 and CDR2 are DFQATT and SNEGSKA (reference sequence). The CDR3 sequence is 16 residues long. CDR3 nucleotides: TGCAGTGCTAGACCCAGACTAGCGGGATCCTACAATGGGCAGTTCTTC. It specifies CSARPRLAGSYNGQFF.

This clonotype was detected many times. The rearrangement joins TRBV5-8 to TRBJ2-1; 15 positions match TRBD2. The J segment lost 1 base and the V segment lost 3 bases, leaving 8 bases of the junction unmatched. Germline CDR1 is SGHTS and CDR2 is YDEGEE. The CDR3 totals 19 residues. CDR3 coding DNA: TGTGCCAGCAGCTCGATGGGACTAGCGGGAGGATCTTCCTACAATGAGCAGTTCTTC. Amino acids: CASSSMGLAGGSSYNEQFF.